The 24 T cell receptor beta chains in this list originate from one sample, sequenced in a study of cytomegalovirus exposure and HLA in healthy donors (dated by TCRdb to the late 2010s). Library generation was performed with the immunoSEQ multiplex PCR assay. The multiplex PCR relied on a mix of 60 forward primers for TCR Vbeta segments and 13 reverse primers for TCR Jbeta segments. The table was pulled from immuneACCESS by TCRdb, which kept in-frame rearrangements only. Such tables lose some clones; where checked, under half of the loss comes from unresolved V genes, and the rest has no known cause. This sample holds 150,000 to 180,000 clones; under 85% were observed only once. Together, the top ten hold around 2.8% of the sample. Material for sequencing was PBMCs. All receptors derive from a man younger than 35 in good health and CMV-seronegative.

This clone has only a few counts. CDR3 amino acids: CASSSIGTDYEQYV. CDR3 nucleotide sequence: TGTGCCAGCAGTTCGATCGGGACAGACTACGAGCAGTACGTC. The V and J genes are TRBV5-4 and TRBJ2-7; 7 bases align to TRBD1. V lost 5 bases, J lost 3 bases, and 8 bases stayed unmatched. The CDR3 loop spans 14 amino acids. Looked up from germline, CDR1 is SGHNT and CDR2 is YYREEE (reference sequence).

This clone was recorded once. This sequence joins TRBV19 and TRBJ1-1, with D possibly matching TRBD1 (6 bases). The V and J ends lost 5 bases and 2 bases respectively, with 9 bases between them. From germline, CDR1 is LNHDA and CDR2 SQIVND (reference sequence). There are 13 residues in the CDR3. CDR3 nucleotides: TGTGCCAGTAGTGAACAGGGAAACACTGAAGCTTTCTTT. Its protein product is CASSEQGNTEAFF.

This chain joins TRBV5-1 and TRBJ2-5; possibly TRBD1 for D (6 bases). The ends were cut back, 0 bases at V and 4 bases at J, with 13 bases in the middle. CDR3 length equals 15 residues. Looked up from germline, CDR1 is SGHRS and CDR2 is YFSETQ. The CDR3, as DNA: TGCGCCAGCAGCTTGGAACAGGGCCTTGGAGAGACCCAGTACTTC. Translation gives CASSLEQGLGETQYF.

The rearrangement uses TRBV2 and TRBJ2-7; possibly TRBD1 for D (6 bases). The germline V and J ends were trimmed by 6 bases and 5 bases, with 11 bases remaining between them. Per the germline V gene, CDR1 is SNHLY and CDR2 is FYNNEI. This CDR3 region has 12 residues. CDR3 protein: CASSGTSHEQYF. CDR3 in DNA: TGTGCCAGCAGCGGGACATCCCACGAGCAGTACTTC.

This clone was counted a single time. This chain links TRBV5-1 with TRBJ2-3; 11 bases match TRBD2. CDR3 length equals 17 residues. The germline V gene has CDR1 SGHRS and CDR2 YFSETQ. V was pared by 0 bases and J by 0 bases, with 3 bases of the junction left unmatched. The CDR3 bases are TGCGCCAGCAGCTTGGCGGGACTAGCGGCTAGCACAGATACGCAGTATTTT. It codes for CASSLAGLAASTDTQYF.

The J gene is TRBJ1-5, the V gene TRBV2; 7 nucleotides align to TRBD1. Germline CDR1 and CDR2: SNHLY and FYNNEI. This CDR3 has 14 amino acids. V gave up 6 bases and J gave up 0 bases; unmatched junction bases: 2. This CDR3 is CASSRQGSNQPQHF. The CDR3 bases are TGTGCCAGCAGCAGACAGGGTAGCAATCAGCCCCAGCATTTT.

J is TRBJ2-7 and V is TRBV7-9, with 11 nucleotides matching TRBD1. The ends lost 0 bases at V and 3 bases at J; junction bases unmatched: 1. Germline V gives CDR1 SEHNR, CDR2 FQNEAQ (reference sequence). The CDR3 runs to 15 residues. This CDR3 is CASSLAGTGGYEQYF. CDR3 DNA: TGTGCCAGCAGCTTAGCGGGGACAGGGGGCTACGAGCAGTACTTC.

The CDR3, as DNA: TGTGCCAGCAGAGGGACTAGCGGGGCCCTACCGACCGGGGAGCTGTTTTTT. Protein product: CASRGTSGALPTGELFF. The J gene is TRBJ2-2, the V gene TRBV6-9; 13 bases fit TRBD2. This CDR3 spans 17 amino acids. J was trimmed by 5 bases and V by 6 bases; bases with no gene match: 9. CDR1 MNHGY and CDR2 SVAAGI come from the germline V gene.

The rearrangement links TRBV6-1 to TRBJ1-6; D may be TRBD1 (5 bases). This CDR3 region has 16 residues. V was shortened by 3 bases and J by 6 bases, with 15 bases between the two germline ends. Looked up from germline, CDR1 is MNHNS and CDR2 is SASEGT. The CDR3 sequence: CASSEAGKLFNSPLHF. The CDR3, as DNA: TGTGCCAGCAGTGAGGCAGGGAAGCTTTTTAATTCACCCCTCCACTTT.

This clone was recorded a few times. This rearrangement joins TRBV6-5 to TRBJ2-7; 7 bases map to TRBD2. CDR3 length equals 13 residues. The J segment lost 7 bases and the V segment lost 2 bases, leaving 5 bases of the junction unmatched. Germline V gives CDR1 MNHEY, CDR2 SVGAGI. The CDR3 DNA sequence: TGTGCCAGCAGTTACACGGGAGGACTGGAGCAGTACGTC. It specifies CASSYTGGLEQYV.

The chain combines TRBV4-1 with TRBJ1-1, with TRBD1 as a possible D gene (6 bases). The CDR3 is 14 amino acids. The germline CDR1 and CDR2 sequences are MGHRA and YSYEKL. Trimming shortened V by 4 bases and J by 3 bases, and 12 bases separated the two germline ends. The CDR3 region has the DNA TGCGCCAGCAGCCGATGGGGGCCGGACACTGAAGCTTTCTTT. It translates to CASSRWGPDTEAFF.

CDR3 bases: TGTGCCAGCAGTCCCGGACAGGGCCCAGAGACCCAGTACTTC. Its protein product is CASSPGQGPETQYF. This chain joins TRBV6-5 and TRBJ2-5; 8 positions agree with TRBD1. J was trimmed by 4 bases and V by 5 bases; bases with no gene match: 6. CDR1 and CDR2 from the germline V gene are MNHEY and SVGAGI. The CDR3 sequence is 14 residues long.

This clone appeared a few times. The chain is built from TRBV6-1 and TRBJ2-7, with TRBD2 matching over 9 bases. This CDR3 is 16 amino acids long. Per germline, CDR1 MNHNS and CDR2 SASEGT. The junction had 6 bases not matched to a gene; V was cut back by 3 bases and J by 0 bases. The CDR3 spells CASSEWAGGSSYEQYV. DNA for the CDR3: TGTGCCAGCAGTGAGTGGGCGGGGGGGAGCTCCTACGAGCAGTACGTC.

The rearrangement links TRBV6-5 to TRBJ2-5; D might be TRBD1 (7 bases). The CDR3 has 15 amino acids. The V end lost 1 base, the J end lost 2 bases, and 11 bases lay between the germline ends. The germline V gene has CDR1 MNHEY and CDR2 SVGAGI. As DNA, the CDR3 is TGTGCCAGCAGTTACTGGAGGGACAGTCAAGAGACCCAGTACTTC. It codes for CASSYWRDSQETQYF.

This clone was counted between two and nine times. The chain links TRBV6-5 to TRBJ2-7; D is possibly TRBD1 (6 bases). The CDR3 is made up of 14 amino acids. In germline, CDR1 is MNHEY, CDR2 SVGAGI. Trimming took off 6 bases at V and 3 bases at J, with 15 bases between the two ends. In DNA form, the CDR3 reads TGTGCCAGCAGCTTGGTTGAGGGGGTCTACGAGCAGTACTTC. Translated: CASSLVEGVYEQYF.

This clone was seen a handful of times. The chain links TRBV5-1 to TRBJ2-5, with TRBD1 identical over 7 bases. This CDR3 is 15 amino acids long. Germline lookup yields CDR1 SGHRS and CDR2 YFSETQ. The junction had 7 bases not matched to a gene; V was cut back by 4 bases and J by 1 base. As DNA, the CDR3 is TGCGCCAGCAGCCCCGGGACAGTACTCCAAGAGACCCAGTACTTC. Amino acids: CASSPGTVLQETQYF.

The chain uses TRBV1 and TRBJ2-7; the D call of TRBD1 is as the table states it, not checked on the DNA. TRBV1 is assigned pseudogene status. The CDR3 totals 17 residues. CDR3 residues: CTSSQDPDRVHSYEQYV. The CDR3 region has the DNA TGCACCAGCAGCCAAGACCCCGACAGGGTTCATTCCTACGAGCAGTACGTC.

The gene calls are TRBV6-5 and TRBJ1-2; TRBD1 agrees at 10 bases. The CDR3 length is 14 residues. The junction had 13 bases not matched to a gene; V was cut back by 8 bases and J by 10 bases. Germline loops: CDR1 MNHEY, CDR2 SVGAGI. The CDR3 nucleotides are TGTGCCAGCGTTACTCCCGGGACAGGGGAGGACTACACCTTC. Translating gives CASVTPGTGEDYTF.

The rearrangement uses TRBV7-3 and TRBJ2-7; D is possibly TRBD1 (7 bases). The germline V gene has CDR1 SGHTA and CDR2 FQGTGA. Trimming removed 5 bases at V and 6 bases at J, with 14 bases between. The CDR3 has 13 residues. The CDR3 reads CASSPGGTTEQYF. The CDR3 DNA is TGTGCCAGCAGCCCAGGGGGGACAACCGAGCAGTACTTC.

The chain recombines TRBV28 with TRBJ1-5; 8 nucleotides match TRBD1. This CDR3 comprises 15 residues. Looked up from germline, CDR1 is MDHEN and CDR2 is SYDVKM. The V and J ends lost 6 bases and 4 bases, in that order; junction bases with no gene match: 8. The CDR3 sequence: CASRQTGAKNQPQHF. Here the CDR3 DNA reads TGTGCCAGCAGGCAGACAGGGGCGAAAAATCAGCCCCAGCATTTT. Using reference TRBV28 and TRBJ1-5 for the parts outside the CDR3, the full variable domain is DVKVTQSSRYLVKRTGEKVFLECVQDMDHENMFWYRQDPGLGLRLIYFSYDVKMKEKGDIPEGYSVSREKKERFSLILESASTNQTSMYLCASRQTGAKNQPQHFGDGTRLSIL.

The gene calls are TRBV19 and TRBJ1-2, with 9 bases lining up with TRBD1. Trimming at V came to 10 bases and at J to 6 bases, leaving 18 bases not matched to a gene. The CDR3 consists of 16 residues. Germline assignment: CDR1 LNHDA and CDR2 SQIVND (reference sequence). CDR3 residues: CATAKLGTGSEDGYTF. The DNA for the CDR3 is TGTGCCACCGCCAAGTTGGGGACAGGGAGTGAGGATGGCTACACCTTC.

This clone was observed once. The V gene is TRBV18, the J gene TRBJ2-1, with 7 nucleotides matching TRBD1. Germline values: CDR1 KGHSH, CDR2 LQKENI. V was clipped by 4 bases and J by 5 bases; unmatched bases: 8. This CDR3 contains 15 residues. The CDR3 nucleotides read TGTGCCAGCTCACTCCGACAGGGCTGGGACAATGAGCAGTTCTTC. Its translation: CASSLRQGWDNEQFF.

Only one count was recorded for this clone. The V gene is TRBV5-1, the J gene TRBJ2-1; TRBD2 aligns across 9 bases. Germline CDR1 is SGHRS and CDR2 is YFSETQ. The CDR3 totals 14 residues. The junction had 8 bases not matched to a gene; V was cut back by 5 bases and J by 8 bases. The CDR3 DNA is TGCGCCAGCAGGGGGCGGACTAGCGAGGATGAGCAGTTCTTC. Translating it yields CASRGRTSEDEQFF.

This clone was detected only a few times. This chain uses TRBV28 with TRBJ1-5, with 8 bases fitting TRBD1. Losses at the gene ends were 5 bases for V and 6 bases for J; bases not matched to a gene: 6. Germline lookup yields CDR1 MDHEN and CDR2 SYDVKM. The CDR3 has 14 amino acids. The CDR3 protein is CASSPGQGTQPQHF. CDR3 sequence (DNA): TGTGCCAGCAGTCCAGGACAGGGTACTCAGCCCCAGCATTTT.